The clone carrying this T cell receptor (beta chain) turned up a few times. V was trimmed by 6 bases and J by 0 bases, leaving 13 bases between them. Germline CDR1 reads MNHNS; CDR2 reads SASEGT. The CDR3 runs to 15 residues. PBMCs were sourced from about 10 ml fresh peripheral blood. Template material for amplifying TCR beta CDR3 regions consisted of RNA transcripts. Initially, a first-round RT-PCR of the TCR CDR3 employed the HTBI primer set. TCRdb re-analysed the multiplex PCR reads in MiXCR, keeping a single row per CDR3 protein. The sample includes about 500,000 distinct CDR3 sequences, 13% to 15% seen only once; the top ten take around a sixth. The sample comes from a study of T cells in Graves' hyperthyroidism and ophthalmopathy.

The clonotype comes from a woman under 30 with Graves' hyperthyroidism. The sample comprised blood. The chain links TRBV6-1 to TRBJ2-3, with a possible D match to TRBD1 (5 bases). The CDR3 DNA sequence: TGTGCCAGCAGGGCCGACAGTCTTAGCACAGATACGCAGTATTTT. Encoded protein: CASRADSLSTDTQYF.